The source of this T cell receptor beta chain is a study of T cells in Graves' hyperthyroidism and ophthalmopathy. Background on the study: Peripheral blood was taken when the disease was first diagnosed, before any treatment began.

V dropped 3 bases and J dropped 2 bases, with 14 bases sitting between them. The germline V gene has CDR1 LNHDA and CDR2 SQIVND (reference sequence). CDR3 size: 16 residues. This clonotype was seen repeatedly, ten times or more. The target antigen is unknown. Findings and caveats of the study: The model foresaw ophthalmopathy a median about 6.1 months prior to onset.

Amplification of TCR beta CDR3 regions was performed using RNA transcripts as template. The HTBI set primed first-round TCR CDR3 RT-PCR. TCRdb processed the multiplex PCR reads anew with MiXCR; each CDR3 protein has one entry. The sample shows over 250,000 distinct CDR3 sequences, roughly an eighth of them seen only once. Fresh 10 ml peripheral blood yielded PBMCs. Sequenced material: blood. The V and J genes are TRBV19 and TRBJ1-5; TRBD1 might be the D (6 bases). The sequence was obtained from a middle-aged woman with Graves' ophthalmopathy. The CDR3 reads CASSMRGRGRNQPQHF. DNA of the CDR3: TGTGCCAGTAGTATGAGAGGCAGGGGTCGCAATCAGCCCCAGCATTTT.